This is a list of T cell receptor beta chains from one sample in a study of read filtering for tumor transcriptome and immune sequencing. TCRdb itself ran the reads through MiXCR, one entry per CDR3 protein. The sample has approximately 50,000 distinct CDR3 sequences; 20% are singletons. Sequencing was carried out using a population of CD138-negative cells sorted from bone marrow. The receptors derive from a donor aged 40 or over with multiple myeloma. CDR3s include the opening cysteine and the closing phenylalanine or tryptophan. The D gene is left open where the match is weak. A clone size is listed for some rows: how often the clone was seen (once, few, many), or a class if it is expanded.

TRBJ2-6	.	16	many	TRBV5-1	TGCGCCAGCAGCCTAACAGGGACTGGCGGGGCCAACGTCCTGACTTTC	CASSLTGTGGANVLTF
TRBJ2-3	TRBD2	15	many	TRBV29-1	TGCAGCACACCCCTAGCGGGAGGGCCGGGAGATACGCAGTATTTT	CSTPLAGGPGDTQYF
TRBJ1-4	.	13	many	TRBV12-3/TRBV12-4	TGTGCCAGCAGTTTCAGGGGAAGGGAAAAACTGTTTTTT	CASSFRGREKLFF
TRBJ2-3	.	12	many	TRBV5-1	TGCGCCAGCAGCTTCAGCGGAGATACGCAGTATTTT	CASSFSGDTQYF
TRBJ2-6	.	15	.	TRBV2	TGTCCCAGCAGCTTGCATGGGGTCGGGGCCAACGTCCTGACTTTC	CPSSLHGVGANVLTF
TRBJ2-5	.	14	.	TRBV11-3	TGTGCCAGCACCCAGGGTGAGGGTAGGGAGACCCAGTACTTC	CASTQGEGRETQYF
TRBJ1-3	.	16	.	TRBV4-1	TGCGCCAGCAGCCAAGATTTCGGGAGCTCTGGAAACACCATATATTTT	CASSQDFGSSGNTIYF
TRBJ2-3	TRBD1	14	many	TRBV7-9	TGTGCCAGCAGCTCTAGACAGGGGAGCCATACGCAGTATTTT	CASSSRQGSHTQYF
TRBJ2-3	TRBD2	14	many	TRBV24-1	TGTGCCACCAGTGACGCCGGGAGGGCAGATACGCAGTATTTT	CATSDAGRADTQYF
TRBJ1-1	.	15	few	TRBV11-2	TGTGCCAGCAGCTTAGAATCCCAGGGTAGGGCGGGAGCTTTCTTT	CASSLESQGRAGAFF
TRBJ2-5	.	11	many	TRBV29-1	TGCAGCCCTGGGCCCGGAGAGACCCAGTACTTC	CSPGPGETQYF
TRBJ1-2	.	13	many	TRBV20-1	TGCAGTGCTCCGGGGAGCCAAGACTATGGCTACACCTTC	CSAPGSQDYGYTF
TRBJ1-1	.	13	many	TRBV29-1	TGCAGCGTAATGGACAGCTGGAACACTGAAGCTTTCTTT	CSVMDSWNTEAFF
TRBJ2-2	.	13	many	TRBV5-1	TGCGCCAGCAGCTTGGCCCCCACCGGGGAGCTGTTTTTT	CASSLAPTGELFF
TRBJ2-5	.	13	many	TRBV12-3/TRBV12-4	TGTGCCAGCAGTTTTGGGGGCGGTGAGACCCAGTACTTC	CASSFGGGETQYF
TRBJ2-1	TRBD2	15	many	TRBV20-1	TGCAGTGCTTGGGCTAGCGGGAGCTCCTACAATGAGCAGTTCTTC	CSAWASGSSYNEQFF
TRBJ2-2	.	13	many	TRBV28	TGTGCCAGCAGTTTATTCCCTACCGGGGAGCTGTTTTTT	CASSLFPTGELFF
TRBJ2-5	TRBD2	15	.	TRBV10-3	TGTGCCATCAGGGGGACTAGCCGAGGGCAAGAGACCCAGTACTTC	CAIRGTSRGQETQYF
TRBJ1-1	.	13	many	TRBV6-6	TGTGCCAGCAGTTACGGAACCGGACAAGAAGCTTTCTTT	CASSYGTGQEAFF
TRBJ1-1	.	13	.	TRBV4-2	TGTGCCAGCAGCCAAGCTCAGGGCGTCGAAGCTTTCTTT	CASSQAQGVEAFF
TRBJ1-5	.	13	.	TRBV20-1	TGCAGTGCTAGGGGGACAATCAATCAGCCCCAGCATTTT	CSARGTINQPQHF
TRBJ2-2	TRBD1	16	many	TRBV7-9	TGTGCCAGCAGCTCAAAAGACAGGGGGAACACCGGGGAGCTGTTTTTT	CASSSKDRGNTGELFF
TRBJ2-2	.	15	many	TRBV7-9	TGTGCCAGCCTTCAAGAGACGATTAACACCGGGGAGCTGTTTTTT	CASLQETINTGELFF
TRBJ2-3	TRBD2	18	many	TRBV6-5	TGTGCCAGCAGTTACCGACGTGGGACGGGAGGGCCAGCAGATACGCAGTATTTT	CASSYRRGTGGPADTQYF
TRBJ2-5	TRBD1	16	few	TRBV7-2	TGTGCCAGCAGCTCGCAACCCGGGACAGCTAAAGAGACCCAGTACTTC	CASSSQPGTAKETQYF
TRBJ1-2	.	11	many	TRBV29-1	TGCAGCGTTGAAGATCTGGGGAGTGGTTTCTTC	CSVEDLGSGFF
TRBJ2-5	.	13	many	TRBV5-1	TGCGCCAGCAGAGACAGAACTCAAGAGACCCAGTACTTC	CASRDRTQETQYF
TRBJ2-3	TRBD2	16	many	TRBV2	TGTGCCAGCAGCTACTCTGGACTAGCGGGAGGAGATACGCAGTATTTT	CASSYSGLAGGDTQYF
TRBJ2-1	.	17	many	TRBV4-1	TGCGCCAGCAGCCAAGTTACCGGGCTCACGCGGGTCAATGAGCAGTTCTTC	CASSQVTGLTRVNEQFF